This passage covers 32 T cell receptor beta chains from one sample sequenced in a study of CD8 T cells in ankylosing spondylitis. TCRdb processed the 5' RACE reads anew with MiXCR; each CDR3 protein has one entry. The sample lists roughly 120,000 distinct CDR3 sequences; around 7% were seen once. The specimen was blood, either unsorted or a sorted T cell fraction (not recorded which). The receptors originated from a male donor with ankylosing spondylitis or in good health (not recorded which).

This clonotype was counted many times. The V gene is TRBV7-2, the J gene TRBJ2-7; perhaps TRBD2 as D (5 bases). Trimming removed 1 base from V and 5 bases from J, with 18 bases in between. The V gene's germline CDR1 is SGHTA and CDR2 FQGNSA. The CDR3 runs to 16 residues. CDR3 amino acids: CASSLVETRRLDEQYF. In nucleotides, the CDR3 is TGTGCCAGCAGCTTAGTTGAGACCCGGAGGTTGGACGAGCAGTACTTC.

This clonotype was detected many times. The chain couples TRBV6-5 to TRBJ2-3; TRBD2 matches at 13 bases. CDR1 MNHEY and CDR2 SVGAGI come from the germline V gene. Trimming took 2 bases from V and 2 from J; bases not matched to a gene: 4. CDR3 length: 17 amino acids. CDR3 residues: CASSYQGLAGPTDTQYF. The CDR3 DNA follows: TGTGCCAGCAGTTACCAGGGACTAGCGGGACCCACAGATACGCAGTATTTT.

This clonotype was seen many times. The chain carries TRBV5-1 and TRBJ1-1, with unresolved D. Per the germline V gene, CDR1 is SGHRS and CDR2 is YFSETQ. V lost 0 bases, J lost 2 bases, and 17 bases lay in between. The CDR3 loop spans 17 amino acids. In nucleotides, the CDR3 is TGCGCCAGCAGCTTGGGAGGCCCCCGGATCCGAAACACTGAAGCTTTCTTT. Its translation is CASSLGGPRIRNTEAFF.

This clonotype was seen many times. This chain's CDR3 is CASSQKGTEAFF. The CDR3, as DNA: TGTGCCAGCAGCCAGAAAGGCACTGAAGCTTTCTTT. The rearrangement joins TRBV3-1 to TRBJ1-1, with D hard to call. Germline V gene sequence: CDR1 LGHDT, CDR2 YNNKEL (reference sequence). With 3 bases removed from V and 4 bases from J, the gap between germline ends came to 6 bases. The CDR3 sequence is 12 residues long.

This clonotype was seen many times. The CDR3 reads CASSLFGTGADTEAFF. DNA of the CDR3: TGCGCCAGCAGCTTGTTCGGGACAGGGGCGGACACTGAAGCTTTCTTT. The chain links TRBV5-1 to TRBJ1-1; 10 bases line up with TRBD1. Germline CDR1 is SGHRS and CDR2 is YFSETQ. The CDR3 consists of 16 residues. The ends lost 1 base at V and 3 bases at J; junction bases unmatched: 6.

This clonotype was recorded many times. The J gene is TRBJ1-3, the V gene TRBV20-1; D is perhaps TRBD1 (6 bases). The ends were cut back, 3 bases at V and 0 bases at J, with 12 bases in the middle. The CDR3 is 15 amino acids. The germline CDR1 and CDR2 sequences are DFQATT and SNEGSKA (reference sequence). CDR3 bases: TGCAGTGCTAGCCGCGGAGGGGGCTCTGGAAACACCATATATTTT. Amino acids: CSASRGGGSGNTIYF.

Many counts were recorded for this clonotype. The V and J genes are TRBV15 and TRBJ2-1, with D unclear. CDR3 size: 13 residues. Trimming stripped 0 bases from V and 4 bases from J, with 4 bases between. Per the germline V gene, CDR1 is LNHNV and CDR2 is YYDKDF (reference sequence). CDR3 residues: CATSRDRYNEQFF. The DNA of the CDR3 is TGTGCCACCAGCAGAGATAGGTACAATGAGCAGTTCTTC.

This clonotype was observed at least ten times. For the CDR3, the DNA is TGTGCCAGCAGCTTGGCCAGGGGGTATGGCTACACCTTC. The encoded protein is CASSLARGYGYTF. This sequence joins TRBV5-4 and TRBJ1-2; TRBD1 matches 7 bases. CDR1 is SGHNT, CDR2 YYREEE, per germline (reference sequence). V was clipped by 0 bases and J by 5 bases; unmatched bases: 1. The CDR3 runs 13 residues.

A few counts support this clonotype. This chain joins TRBV20-1 and TRBJ2-7, with 13 bases matching TRBD2. Germline loops: CDR1 DFQATT, CDR2 SNEGSKA (reference sequence). After removal of 6 bases from V and 3 bases from J, the junction contained 8 bases not matched to a gene. This CDR3 is built from 15 residues. CDR3 residues: CSANSGTSGNYEQYF. CDR3 nucleotides: TGCAGTGCAAATTCCGGGACTAGCGGGAACTACGAGCAGTACTTC.

There are many counts of this clonotype. The chain is built from TRBV6-1 and TRBJ1-1; D perhaps matches TRBD1 (6 bases). CDR1 and CDR2 (germline): MNHNS, SASEGT. Deletions cut 7 bases from V and 7 bases from J, with 25 bases between. The CDR3 runs to 16 residues. The CDR3 is CASIPAGDTSYGEAFF. The CDR3 region has the DNA TGTGCCAGCATACCTGCGGGGGACACTTCCTACGGTGAAGCTTTCTTT.

Worth noting for this clonotype: At one boundary the junction diverges from the germline segment, which might be a read error. The gene calls are TRBV20-1 and TRBJ2-1; 10 bases match TRBD1. The V gene's germline CDR1 is DFQATT and CDR2 SNEGSKA (reference sequence). CDR3 size: 17 residues. CDR3 coding DNA: TGCTGTGCTAGAGGGACAGGGGCCTTGAGCTCCTACAATGAGCAGTTCTTC. This translates into CCARGTGALSSYNEQFF.

The V call is TRBV28, the J call TRBJ1-5, with D hard to call. Germline V lookup: CDR1 MDHEN, CDR2 SYDVKM. The CDR3 has 14 amino acids. V dropped 6 bases and J dropped 0 bases, with 9 bases sitting between them. The DNA of the CDR3 is TGTGCCAGCAGGGGAACCGATAGCAATCAGCCCCAGCATTTT. It encodes CASRGTDSNQPQHF.

Many counts were recorded for this clonotype. The chain links TRBV20-1 to TRBJ1-2; D is ambiguous. The germline V gene has CDR1 DFQATT and CDR2 SNEGSKA (reference sequence). Trimming pared 3 bases from V and 8 bases from J, leaving 10 bases between. This CDR3 spans 11 amino acids. CDR3 in amino acids: CSARLERGYTF. The CDR3 DNA follows: TGCAGTGCTAGGTTAGAGAGGGGCTACACCTTC.

The chain recombines TRBV11-2 with TRBJ2-1; D is undetermined. The CDR3 covers 12 residues. V was clipped by 1 base and J by 8 bases, with 6 bases between them. Germline CDR1 reads SGHAT; CDR2 reads FQNNGV. CDR3: CASSLGLDEQFF. The CDR3 DNA reads TGTGCCAGCAGCTTAGGTTTAGATGAGCAGTTCTTC.

This rearrangement joins TRBV7-8 to TRBJ1-1; possibly TRBD1 for D (5 bases). This CDR3 has 15 residues. V lost 4 bases and J lost 1, with 13 bases in between. Per germline, CDR1 SGHVS and CDR2 FQNEAQ. The DNA for the CDR3 is TGTGCCAGCAGCTCACTCAGGGCGCAGAACACTGAAGCTTTCTTT. Translated, it gives CASSSLRAQNTEAFF. Full variable domain (missing parts from reference TRBV7-8 and TRBJ1-1): GAGVSQSPRYKVAKRGQDVALRCDPISGHVSLFWYQQALGQGPEFLTYFQNEAQLDKSGLPSDRFFAERPEGSVSTLKIQRTQQEDSAVYLCASSSLRAQNTEAFFGQGTRLTVV.

The chain recombines TRBV7-2 with TRBJ2-1; D is possibly TRBD2 (7 bases). The length of the CDR3 is 16 residues. Germline-derived CDR1 and CDR2 are SGHTA and FQGNSA. V shed 2 bases and J shed 5 bases, with 16 bases lying between them. The CDR3 is CASSLTGGYPDNEQFF. In DNA, the CDR3 is TGTGCCAGCAGCTTAACGGGGGGCTACCCCGACAATGAGCAGTTCTTC.

On this clonotype itself: Being one base from a much bigger clone, this may be a read error. V gene TRBV30 combines with J gene TRBJ2-5; D may match TRBD1 or TRBD2 (5 bases each). With the DNA end fitting TRBJ2-1 better, the J assignment may be wrong. This CDR3 contains 13 residues. Germline V gene lookup returns CDR1 GTSNPN and CDR2 SVGIG (reference sequence). The CDR3: CAWTKGTQETQFF. DNA of the CDR3: TGTGCCTGGACAAAAGGGACCCAGGAGACCCAGTTCTTC.

This clonotype occurred a few times. The chain is built from TRBV5-1 and TRBJ2-1; TRBD2 aligns across 12 bases. V gave up 4 bases and J gave up 6 bases; unmatched junction bases: 8. This CDR3 is built from 16 residues. CDR1 is SGHRS, CDR2 YFSETQ, per germline. The CDR3 coding sequence is TGCGCCAGCAGCCCCCCGGGACTAGCGGGTACCAATGAGCAGTTCTTC. This sequence encodes CASSPPGLAGTNEQFF.

This clonotype was recorded at least ten times. J is TRBJ2-7 and V is TRBV28; D may be TRBD1 or TRBD2 (6 bases each). Trimming shortened V by 7 bases and J by 2 bases, and 15 bases separated the two germline ends. The germline V gene has CDR1 MDHEN and CDR2 SYDVKM. CDR3 length equals 14 residues. As DNA, the CDR3 is TGTGCCAGCAAAGGCGAGGGGGGCCCCTACGAGCAGTACTTC. This encodes CASKGEGGPYEQYF.

This clonotype has a count of ten or more. The rearrangement links TRBV5-1 to TRBJ1-1, with 7 bases fitting TRBD1. CDR3 length: 14 residues. Germline V lookup: CDR1 SGHRS, CDR2 YFSETQ. The V gene end was trimmed by 4 bases and the J gene end by 3 bases; junction bases not matched to a gene: 6. The CDR3 spells CASSPGQAYTEAFF. DNA of the CDR3: TGCGCCAGCAGCCCAGGACAGGCGTACACTGAAGCTTTCTTT.

At least ten counts were recorded for this clonotype. V and J are TRBV3-1 and TRBJ2-1; D perhaps matches TRBD2 (5 bases). V lost 0 bases and J lost 3, with 18 bases in between. Germline V lookup: CDR1 LGHDT, CDR2 YNNKEL (reference sequence). This CDR3 is built from 18 residues. The CDR3 sequence is CASSQEVSPGIYYNEQFF. The CDR3 region has the DNA TGTGCCAGCAGCCAAGAGGTTAGCCCGGGGATCTACTACAATGAGCAGTTCTTC.

This clonotype appeared a few times. The chain is built from TRBV12-3 or TRBV12-4 and TRBJ1-5; tentative D call: TRBD1 (5 bases). V was trimmed by 2 bases and J by 6 bases, leaving 8 bases between them. This CDR3 is built from 13 residues. The CDR3, as DNA: TGTGCCAGCAGTTTAAGGGGCCCTCAGCCCCAGCATTTT. This encodes CASSLRGPQPQHF.

CDR3: CASSTQGYGNTIYF. CDR3 coding DNA: TGCGCCAGCAGCACGCAGGGTTACGGAAACACCATATATTTT. The rearrangement uses TRBV5-1 and TRBJ1-3; a weak D match, TRBD1 (5 bases). CDR1 SGHRS and CDR2 YFSETQ come from the germline V gene. V was cut by 4 bases and J by 4 bases, with 12 bases left in between. This CDR3 region has 14 residues.

Ten or more counts support this clonotype. The genes are TRBV12-3 or TRBV12-4 and TRBJ2-5; no reliable D call. V shed 6 bases and J shed 1 base, with 12 bases lying between them. The CDR3 covers 14 residues. The chain's CDR3 is CASSHVQPQETQYF. CDR3 sequence (DNA): TGTGCCAGCAGCCATGTGCAGCCCCAAGAGACCCAGTACTTC.

Ten or more counts support this clonotype. The gene calls are TRBV20-1 and TRBJ2-1; D unclear. The germline CDR1 and CDR2 sequences are DFQATT and SNEGSKA (reference sequence). The CDR3 has 15 amino acids. The V and J ends lost 1 base and 7 bases respectively, with 17 bases between them. The CDR3 DNA reads as TGCAGTGCTAGAGTCCGGATTCGGAGTTTTAATGAGCAGTTCTTC. Its translation: CSARVRIRSFNEQFF.

This clonotype was counted at least ten times. This CDR3 is CASSLESGGTGELFF. The CDR3 coding sequence is TGCGCCAGCAGCTTGGAATCGGGGGGGACCGGGGAGCTGTTTTTT. V is TRBV5-1 and J is TRBJ2-2, with 8 bases fitting TRBD2. V was clipped by 0 bases and J by 5 bases; unmatched bases: 3. CDR1 SGHRS and CDR2 YFSETQ come from the germline V gene. This CDR3 is 15 amino acids long.

This clonotype was counted at least ten times. The genes are TRBV12-3 or TRBV12-4 and TRBJ2-7; 12 bases are shared with TRBD1. The ends lost 3 bases at V and 3 bases at J; junction bases unmatched: 3. CDR3 length equals 15 residues. The CDR3 sequence: CASSLGQGAFYEQYF. DNA of the CDR3: TGTGCCAGCAGTTTGGGACAGGGGGCTTTCTACGAGCAGTACTTC.

This clonotype was seen repeatedly, ten times or more. V gene TRBV7-2 combines with J gene TRBJ2-7; weak D call: TRBD2 (7 bases). The CDR3 runs to 12 residues. CDR1 is SGHTA, CDR2 FQGNSA, per germline. V was trimmed by 10 bases and J by 3 bases, leaving 13 bases between them. The CDR3 loop reads CAIRGGGYEQYF. CDR3 DNA sequence: TGTGCCATCAGGGGAGGGGGCTACGAGCAGTACTTC.

This clonotype was detected many times. The chain uses TRBV7-9 and TRBJ2-2; no reliable D call. CDR1 and CDR2 (germline): SEHNR, FQNEAQ (reference sequence). This CDR3 is built from 13 residues. Trimming pared 1 base from V and 6 bases from J, leaving 6 bases between. The CDR3 loop reads CASSLEGSGELFF. CDR3 coding DNA: TGTGCCAGCAGCTTAGAGGGATCCGGGGAGCTGTTTTTT. The entire variable domain, with the rest obtained from reference TRBV7-9 and TRBJ2-2, is as follows: DTGVSQNPRHKITKRGQNVTFRCDPISEHNRLYWYRQTLGQGPEFLTYFQNEAQLEKSRLLSDRFSAERPKGSFSTLEIQRTEQGDSAMYLCASSLEGSGELFFGEGSRLTVL.

This clonotype was seen at least ten times. Germline and junction disagree at one end, which may indicate a read error. The V call is TRBV11-2, the J call TRBJ2-5; either TRBD1 or TRBD2 may fit D (5 bases each). This CDR3 has 15 amino acids. The germline V gene encodes CDR1 SGHAT and CDR2 FQNNGV. In nucleotides, the CDR3 is TGTGCCAGCAACTTAGGCGTCCGGGGCGAAGAGACCCAGTACTTC. Its protein product is CASNLGVRGEETQYF.

J is TRBJ2-1 and V is TRBV5-6; tentative D call: TRBD1 (6 bases). V was trimmed by 2 bases and J by 5 bases, leaving 8 bases between them. From germline, CDR1 is SGHDT and CDR2 YYEEEE. The CDR3 is 13 residues long. CDR3 bases: TGTGCCAGCAGCTTTGGACAGAACAATGAGCAGTTCTTC. Translated, it gives CASSFGQNNEQFF. The full variable domain, rest sourced from reference TRBV5-6 and TRBJ2-1, is DAGVTQSPTHLIKTRGQQVTLRCSPKSGHDTVSWYQQALGQGPQFIFQYYEEEERQRGNFPDRFSGHQFPNYSSELNVNALLLGDSALYLCASSFGQNNEQFFGPGTRLTVL.

This clonotype was observed many times. The V and J genes are TRBV2 and TRBJ2-1; TRBD2 might be the D (5 bases). Trimming removed 4 bases at V and 9 bases at J, with 16 bases between. Per the germline V gene, CDR1 is SNHLY and CDR2 is FYNNEI. CDR3 length: 14 residues. The CDR3 protein is CASSGNKGRGEQFF. CDR3 nucleotide sequence: TGTGCCAGCAGTGGCAACAAGGGCCGGGGTGAGCAGTTCTTC. Looking up the rest from reference TRBV2 and TRBJ2-1 gives the full variable domain: EPEVTQTPSHQVTQMGQEVILRCVPISNHLYFYWYRQILGQKVEFLVSFYNNEISEKSEIFDDQFSVERPDGSNFTLKIRSTKLEDSAMYFCASSGNKGRGEQFFGPGTRLTVL.